This TCR beta chain originates from a study of somatic mutations in cytotoxic T cells in rheumatoid arthritis. Overall study context: Patient blood (about 29 ml EDTA) was drawn right after diagnosis, before any treatment. Using a FACSAria II or Sony SH800, a portion of the V beta antibody-stained T-cell populations were flow-sorted at nearly 100% purity, and among those populations were V beta1+ cells that were then sequenced for TCRB.

A remark on this clone: Its specificity is unknown.

Study-level results: Researchers did not know the antigen targets of the expanded CD8+ clones. Comparison of CD8+ T-cell clonality between rheumatoid arthritis patients and age-matched healthy controls yielded no significant difference.

Libraries were prepared by immunoSEQ multiplex PCR; TCRdb keeps only in-frame clonotypes and omits some of them. Of about 3,600 clones detected, more than 80% appear once; the ten largest clones hold about 70%. The CDR3 consists of 15 residues. The chain recombines TRBV21-1 with TRBJ2-7; the table's TRBD1 call for D was not verified on the DNA. TRBV21-1 is tagged as a pseudogene. The clonotype was recovered from a middle-aged man with rheumatoid arthritis. The sample comprised CD8+ T cells sorted from blood. This chain's CDR3 is CASSKGGQGAYEQYF. The DNA for the CDR3 is TGTGCCAGCAGCAAAGGGGGGCAGGGGGCCTACGAGCAGTACTTC.